The rows below give T cell receptor beta chains drawn from one sample of a study of OX40 agonist ivuxolimab in advanced cancers. Sequencing was performed with immunoSEQ multiplex PCR; in TCRdb, only in-frame clones are kept and a portion is missing. Found here are about 79,000 clones, around 90% of them singletons; the top ten hold around 6.5%. Sequenced here: CD4+ or CD8+ T cells sorted from blood, sampled in a trial of the OX40 agonist ivuxolimab. Source of these receptors: an adult with an advanced solid tumor such as melanoma, head and neck, liver or kidney cancer. CDR3s include the opening cysteine and the closing phenylalanine or tryptophan. A D gene is named only where the DNA matches it firmly. Clone size is shown for a subset of rows, as once, few, many or a class of expanded clone.

D	V	size	J	length	CDR3	DNA
.	TRBV6-1	.	TRBJ1-4	16	CASSESGGRINEKLFF	TGTGCCAGCAGTGAAAGTGGGGGGCGTATTAATGAAAAACTGTTTTTT
.	TRBV28	.	TRBJ1-5	17	CASSLLSGIYSNQPQHF	TGTGCCAGCAGTTTGCTAAGTGGGATATATAGCAATCAGCCCCAGCATTTT
.	TRBV2	.	TRBJ2-6	15	CASSEEGHGANVLTF	TGTGCCAGCAGTGAAGAGGGACATGGGGCCAACGTCCTGACTTTC
TRBD1	TRBV27	.	TRBJ1-2	17	CASSLSGTGGGRYGYTF	TGTGCCAGCAGTTTATCAGGGACAGGGGGCGGGAGGTATGGCTACACCTTC
.	TRBV4-1	once	TRBJ2-1	11	CASSQVSEQFF	TGCGCCAGCAGCCAAGTTTCTGAGCAGTTCTTC
TRBD2	TRBV6-5	.	TRBJ2-3	14	CASSAGLVADTQYF	TGTGCCAGCAGTGCGGGACTAGTAGCAGATACGCAGTATTTT
.	TRBV5-4	.	TRBJ1-2	14	CASSPGVGRDGYTF	TGTGCCAGCAGCCCTGGAGTAGGGCGGGATGGCTACACCTTC
.	TRBV2	.	TRBJ2-2	13	CASSSGFAGELFF	TGTGCCAGCAGCTCAGGGTTTGCCGGGGAGCTGTTTTTT
.	TRBV5-1	.	TRBJ2-3	14	CASSLVSATDTQYF	TGCGCCAGCAGCTTGGTGTCAGCCACAGATACGCAGTATTTT
.	TRBV6-6	.	TRBJ1-2	13	CASSLTENYGYTF	TGTGCCAGCAGTCTTACAGAGAACTATGGCTACACCTTC
TRBD1	TRBV5-4	.	TRBJ1-2	14	CASSLGQGYRGYTF	TGTGCCAGCAGCTTAGGACAGGGTTATCGGGGCTACACCTTC
.	TRBV7-9	.	TRBJ1-2	14	CASSLEVDSYGYTF	TGTGCCAGCAGCTTAGAGGTCGACAGCTATGGCTACACCTTC
.	TRBV7-9	.	TRBJ2-7	14	CASSLGGSTYEQYF	TGTGCCAGCAGCTTAGGTGGCAGCACCTACGAGCAGTACTTC
.	TRBV7-2	.	TRBJ2-5	13	CASSLNFQETQYF	TGTGCCAGCAGCTTGAACTTCCAAGAGACCCAGTACTTC
TRBD1	TRBV28	once	TRBJ2-7	15	CASKRMGQGSAEQYF	TGTGCCAGCAAACGGATGGGACAGGGAAGTGCCGAGCAGTACTTC
.	TRBV5-1	.	TRBJ1-3	17	CASSWGVQGPSGNTIYF	TGCGCCAGCAGCTGGGGAGTACAGGGACCCTCTGGAAACACCATATATTTT
.	TRBV6-1	.	TRBJ2-5	13	CASNWQGGETQYF	TGTGCCAGCAACTGGCAGGGCGGAGAGACCCAGTACTTC
TRBD1	TRBV27	once	TRBJ1-1	14	CASLRTGANTEAFF	TGTGCCAGCTTACGGACAGGGGCGAACACTGAAGCTTTCTTT
.	TRBV25-1	.	TRBJ1-2	11	CASSAFYGYTF	TGTGCCAGCAGTGCCTTCTATGGCTACACCTTC
TRBD1	TRBV10-2	.	TRBJ2-7	15	CASRKVPGQGYEQYF	TGCGCCAGCAGGAAGGTACCGGGACAGGGGTACGAGCAGTACTTC
.	TRBV29-1	.	TRBJ2-1	14	CSVDRQGRNNEQFF	TGCAGCGTTGATAGGCAGGGGCGAAACAATGAGCAGTTCTTC
.	TRBV28	.	TRBJ2-3	16	CASSSPWRGSADTQYF	TGTGCCAGCAGTTCCCCGTGGAGAGGGTCGGCAGATACGCAGTATTTT
.	TRBV6-5	.	TRBJ1-5	14	CASSSSSRNQPQHF	TGTGCCAGCAGCTCTTCCAGTCGCAATCAGCCCCAGCATTTT
TRBD1	TRBV19	once	TRBJ1-2	16	CASSTLRTGSNYGYTF	TGTGCCAGTAGTACTTTGAGGACAGGGTCTAACTATGGCTACACCTTC
.	TRBV7-9	.	TRBJ2-7	14	CASSDSPRVYEQYF	TGTGCCAGCAGTGACAGTCCCAGGGTATACGAGCAGTACTTC
TRBD2	TRBV6-5	.	TRBJ2-1	15	CASSPLAGSYNEQFF	TGTGCCAGCAGTCCTCTAGCGGGGTCCTACAATGAGCAGTTCTTC
.	TRBV4-1	.	TRBJ1-3	15	CASSQVTGLGNTIYF	TGCGCCAGCAGCCAAGTCACAGGACTGGGAAACACCATATATTTT
TRBD1	TRBV14	.	TRBJ1-4	17	CASSQLLGGVGNEKLFF	TGTGCCAGCAGCCAACTTTTAGGGGGCGTTGGGAATGAAAAACTGTTTTTT
TRBD2	TRBV5-4	.	TRBJ2-5	13	CASRTSGGETQYF	TGTGCCAGCCGGACTAGCGGAGGGGAGACCCAGTACTTC
.	TRBV6-1	.	TRBJ1-2	14	CASSPTGTNYGYTF	TGTGCCAGCAGCCCCACAGGGACCAACTATGGCTACACCTTC
.	TRBV5-1	.	TRBJ2-1	14	CASSGWSEKDEQFF	TGCGCCAGCAGCGGATGGTCCGAGAAGGATGAGCAGTTCTTC
.	TRBV19	.	TRBJ1-4	13	CASSTWEGEKLFF	TGTGCCAGTAGTACTTGGGAAGGTGAAAAACTGTTTTTT
TRBD2	TRBV5-1	.	TRBJ2-3	14	CASSLLAGADTQYF	TGCGCCAGCAGCTTGCTAGCGGGAGCAGATACGCAGTATTTT
TRBD2	TRBV4-1	.	TRBJ2-1	16	CASSQDLGGTSVRQFF	TGCGCCAGCAGCCAAGATCTAGGCGGGACTAGCGTGCGGCAGTTCTTC
TRBD2	TRBV14	.	TRBJ2-1	16	CASSLQRAGAGNEQFF	TGTGCCAGCAGCTTACAGCGGGCGGGAGCTGGCAATGAGCAGTTCTTC
.	TRBV5-1	.	TRBJ2-1	13	CASSLELVDEQFF	TGCGCCAGCAGCTTGGAACTAGTCGATGAGCAGTTCTTC
.	TRBV10-3	.	TRBJ2-3	14	CATVGLAVGDTQYF	TGTGCCACCGTGGGGCTAGCCGTCGGCGATACGCAGTATTTT
.	TRBV4-1	.	TRBJ2-5	13	CASSQGVQETQYF	TGCGCCAGCAGCCAGGGGGTTCAAGAGACCCAGTACTTC
TRBD2	TRBV5-4	.	TRBJ2-1	16	CASSLAGTSGTNEQFF	TGTGCCAGCAGCTTAGCCGGGACTAGCGGAACCAATGAGCAGTTCTTC
TRBD1	TRBV5-8	.	TRBJ2-7	15	CASSLRQGTAYEQYF	TGTGCCAGCAGCTTGCGACAGGGGACCGCCTACGAGCAGTACTTC
.	TRBV15	.	TRBJ2-2	15	CATSRDNGGTGELFF	TGTGCCACCAGCAGAGATAACGGGGGCACCGGGGAGCTGTTTTTT
TRBD1	TRBV25-1	.	TRBJ1-2	13	CASTKGQGRGYTF	TGTGCCAGCACCAAGGGACAGGGGCGAGGCTACACCTTC